This T cell receptor (beta chain) was identified in a study of OX40 agonist ivuxolimab in advanced cancers. Regarding the complete study: Ivuxolimab, which targeted the costimulatory receptor OX40 (CD134), was an agonistic, fully human IgG2 monoclonal antibody. Of the roughly 52 dose-escalation patients, hepatocellular carcinoma was present in approximately 20, melanoma in approximately 15, renal cell carcinoma in 9 and head and neck cancer in 9. Prior anti-PD-1, anti-PD-L1 or anti-CTLA-4 therapy was permitted, and checkpoint inhibitors had been received by less than 45% of dose-escalation patients. Peripheral TCRbeta sequencing aimed to test whether ivuxolimab altered TCR sequence diversity and caused clonal T-cell expansion. Partial responses occurred in three dose-escalation patients: two with cutaneous melanoma and one with hepatocellular carcinoma. The paper covers the monotherapy dose-escalation part of the phase I ivuxolimab trial, which included N ≈ 57 patients. In the dose-escalation cohort, 65% to 85% of patients were male, and the mean age was approximately 60 years with a range of roughly 20 to 80. Intravenous ivuxolimab was administered to patients every 2 weeks at six dose levels: 0.01, 0.1, 0.3, 1.5, 3 and 10 mg/kg. The full study reports these points: In partial responders in the 0.1-3.0 mg/kg groups, normalized peripheral clonal expansion was found to be among the lowest, especially among CD8+ T cells. At doses of 0.1 to 3.0 mg/kg, clonal expansion of both CD4+ and CD8+ blood T cells was observed from baseline to week 6. After ivuxolimab, expanded clones were on average more numerous among CD8+ T cells than among CD4+ T cells. Low levels of normalized T-cell clonal expansion were also shown by some nonresponding patients. Antigen specificity was not determined for the clonally expanded peripheral T cells.

The trial excluded patients who had a history of autoimmune disease or who were on systemic immunosuppression. In every dose cohort, peripheral blood was drawn for TCR sequencing at baseline, cycle 4 day 1, and cycle 7 day 1. Samples came from an open-label, multicenter, first-in-human phase I dose-escalation trial of ivuxolimab. Adults with locally advanced or metastatic melanoma, renal cell carcinoma, hepatocellular carcinoma or head and neck squamous cell carcinoma were enrolled in the trial. Before TCR sequencing, CD4+ and CD8+ T cells were separately sorted from peripheral blood. A word on this clone: Its recognized antigen is unknown. No much larger clone exists at a distance of one base, and base qualities are not known.

A distance of 18 bases separates the germline ends of V and J, which lose 6 bases and 6 bases respectively. The germline V gene gives CDR1 as MDHEN and CDR2 as SYDVKM. Taken from cysteine to phenylalanine, the CDR3 has 14 residues. The kept DNA is CDR3 alone, 42 bases in frame from the first base. Genomic DNA was isolated from the sorted cells so that the TCRbeta CDR3 region could be sequenced. TCRbeta CDR3 regions were sequenced using the immunoSEQ Assay. TCRdb limited this immuneACCESS table to in-frame rearrangements with V and J called. A share of clones is missing; checked studies link under half to unresolved V genes, and the rest is unexplained. The sample data list roughly 77,000 clones, and around 93% of these were observed just once. Of the sample, approximately 10% is held by the ten largest clones.

The clonotype comes from an adult with an advanced solid tumor such as melanoma, head and neck, liver or kidney cancer. The source was CD4+ or CD8+ T cells sorted from blood, collected in a trial of the OX40 agonist ivuxolimab. The chain is assembled from TRBV28 and TRBJ2-7; a weak D assignment points to TRBD1 (6 bases agree). For the CDR3, the sequence is CASSPLRGFAEQYF. The DNA sequence is given as TGTGCCAGCAGCCCCCTCAGGGGCTTTGCCGAGCAGTACTTC.